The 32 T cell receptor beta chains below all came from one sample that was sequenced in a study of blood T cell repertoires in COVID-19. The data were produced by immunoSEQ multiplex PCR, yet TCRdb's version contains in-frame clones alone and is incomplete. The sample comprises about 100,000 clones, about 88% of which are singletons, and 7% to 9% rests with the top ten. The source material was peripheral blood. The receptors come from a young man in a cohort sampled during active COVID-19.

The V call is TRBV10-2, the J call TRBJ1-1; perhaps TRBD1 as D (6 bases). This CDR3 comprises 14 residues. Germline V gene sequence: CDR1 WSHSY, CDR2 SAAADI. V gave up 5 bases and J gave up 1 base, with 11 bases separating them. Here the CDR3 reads CASSPQGPNTEAFF. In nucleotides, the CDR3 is TGCGCCAGCAGTCCACAGGGCCCGAACACTGAAGCTTTCTTT.

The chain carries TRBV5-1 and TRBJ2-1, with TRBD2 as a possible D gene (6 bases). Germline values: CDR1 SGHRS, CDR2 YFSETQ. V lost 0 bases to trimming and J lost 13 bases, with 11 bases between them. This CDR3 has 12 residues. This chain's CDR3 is CASSLGTGLQFF. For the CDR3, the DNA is TGCGCCAGCAGCTTGGGGACGGGACTCCAGTTCTTC.

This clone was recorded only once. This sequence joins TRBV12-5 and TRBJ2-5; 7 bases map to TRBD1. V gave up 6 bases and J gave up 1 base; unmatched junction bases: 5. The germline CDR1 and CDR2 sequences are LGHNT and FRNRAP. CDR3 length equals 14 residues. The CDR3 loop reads CASGSGQPQETQYF. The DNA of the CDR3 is TGTGCTAGTGGCTCGGGACAGCCCCAAGAGACCCAGTACTTC.

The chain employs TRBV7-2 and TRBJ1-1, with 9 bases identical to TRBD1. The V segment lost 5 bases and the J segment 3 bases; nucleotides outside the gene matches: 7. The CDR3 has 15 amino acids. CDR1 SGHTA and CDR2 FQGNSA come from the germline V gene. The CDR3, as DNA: TGTGCCAGCAGCATCCGGACAGGGGTAGACACTGAAGCTTTCTTT. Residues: CASSIRTGVDTEAFF. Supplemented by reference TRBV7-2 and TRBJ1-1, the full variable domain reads GAGVSQSPSNKVTEKGKDVELRCDPISGHTALYWYRQSLGQGLEFLIYFQGNSAPDKSGLPSDRFSAERTGGSVSTLTIQRTQQEDSAVYLCASSIRTGVDTEAFFGQGTRLTVV.

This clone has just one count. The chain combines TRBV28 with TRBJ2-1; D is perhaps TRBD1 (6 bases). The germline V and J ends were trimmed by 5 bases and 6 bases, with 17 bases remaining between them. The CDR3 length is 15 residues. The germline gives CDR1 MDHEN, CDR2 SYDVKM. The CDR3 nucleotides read TGTGCCAGCAGTGAGGACAGCCATGTAACCAATGAGCAGTTCTTC. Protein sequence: CASSEDSHVTNEQFF.

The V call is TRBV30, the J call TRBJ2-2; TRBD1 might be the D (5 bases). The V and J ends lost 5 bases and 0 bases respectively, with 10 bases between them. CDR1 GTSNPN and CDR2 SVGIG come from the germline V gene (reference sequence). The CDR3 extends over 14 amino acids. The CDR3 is CAWAGIANTGELFF. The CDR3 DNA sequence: TGTGCCTGGGCAGGGATCGCGAACACCGGGGAGCTGTTTTTT.

CDR3 protein: CATSPRVPGELFF. The DNA of the CDR3 is TGTGCCACCAGCCCCAGGGTGCCCGGGGAGCTGTTTTTT. The chain employs TRBV15 and TRBJ2-2, with a tentative D call TRBD1 (5 bases). The V gene's germline CDR1 is LNHNV and CDR2 YYDKDF (reference sequence). Trimming pared 5 bases from V and 6 bases from J, leaving 10 bases between. This CDR3 comprises 13 residues.

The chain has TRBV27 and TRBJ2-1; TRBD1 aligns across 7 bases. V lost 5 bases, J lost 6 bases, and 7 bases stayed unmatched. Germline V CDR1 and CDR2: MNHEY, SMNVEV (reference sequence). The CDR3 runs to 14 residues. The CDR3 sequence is CASSRQGYVNEQFF. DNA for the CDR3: TGTGCCAGCAGTAGACAGGGCTACGTCAATGAGCAGTTCTTC.

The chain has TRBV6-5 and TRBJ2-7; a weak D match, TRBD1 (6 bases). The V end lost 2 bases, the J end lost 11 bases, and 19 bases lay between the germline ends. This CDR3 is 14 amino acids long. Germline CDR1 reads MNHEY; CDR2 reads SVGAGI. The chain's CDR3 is CASSYTSVKTGEYF. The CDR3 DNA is TGTGCCAGCAGTTACACTTCGGTAAAGACAGGCGAGTACTTC.

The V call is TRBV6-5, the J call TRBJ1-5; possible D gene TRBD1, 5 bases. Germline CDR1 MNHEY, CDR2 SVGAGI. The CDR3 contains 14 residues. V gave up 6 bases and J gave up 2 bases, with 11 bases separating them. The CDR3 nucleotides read TGTGCCAGCAGACCGGGACTGGGCAATCAGCCCCAGCATTTT. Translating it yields CASRPGLGNQPQHF.

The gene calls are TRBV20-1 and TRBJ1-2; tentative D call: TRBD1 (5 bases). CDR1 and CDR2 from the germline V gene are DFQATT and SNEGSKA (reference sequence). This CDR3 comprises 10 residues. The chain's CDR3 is CSSGLSGYTF. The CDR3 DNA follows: TGCAGCTCGGGACTCAGTGGCTACACCTTC.

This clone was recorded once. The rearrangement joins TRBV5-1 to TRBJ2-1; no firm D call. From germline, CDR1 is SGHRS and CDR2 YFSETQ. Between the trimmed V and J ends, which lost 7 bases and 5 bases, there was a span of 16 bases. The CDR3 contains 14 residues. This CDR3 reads CASRQTSINNEQFF. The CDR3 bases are TGCGCCAGCCGCCAGACATCGATCAACAATGAGCAGTTCTTC.

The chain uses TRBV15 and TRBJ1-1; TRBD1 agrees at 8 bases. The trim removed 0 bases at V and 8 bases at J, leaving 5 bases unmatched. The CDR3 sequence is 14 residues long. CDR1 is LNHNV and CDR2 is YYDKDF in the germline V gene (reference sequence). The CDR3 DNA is TGTGCCACCAGCAGAGATAGGACAGGGCGCGAAGCTTTCTTT. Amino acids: CATSRDRTGREAFF.

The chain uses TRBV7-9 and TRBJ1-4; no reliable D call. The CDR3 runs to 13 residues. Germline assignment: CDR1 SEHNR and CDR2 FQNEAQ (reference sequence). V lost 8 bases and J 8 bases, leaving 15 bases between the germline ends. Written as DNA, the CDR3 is TGTGCCAGCTCGTGGAGGGTCGGCGAAAAACTGTTTTTT. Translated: CASSWRVGEKLFF.

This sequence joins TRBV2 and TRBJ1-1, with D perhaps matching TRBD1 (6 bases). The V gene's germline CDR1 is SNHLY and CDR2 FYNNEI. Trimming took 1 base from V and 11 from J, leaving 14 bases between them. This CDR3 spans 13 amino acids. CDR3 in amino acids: CASSEDPRGRAFF. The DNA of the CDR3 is TGTGCCAGCAGTGAAGACCCCAGGGGCCGGGCTTTCTTT.

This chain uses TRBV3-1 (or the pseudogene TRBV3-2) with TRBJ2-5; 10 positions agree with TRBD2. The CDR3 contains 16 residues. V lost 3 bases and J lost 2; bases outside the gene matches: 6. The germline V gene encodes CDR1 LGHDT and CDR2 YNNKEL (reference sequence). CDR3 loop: CASSQNLAGAQETQYF. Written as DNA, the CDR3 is TGTGCCAGCAGCCAGAACCTAGCGGGGGCTCAAGAGACCCAGTACTTC.

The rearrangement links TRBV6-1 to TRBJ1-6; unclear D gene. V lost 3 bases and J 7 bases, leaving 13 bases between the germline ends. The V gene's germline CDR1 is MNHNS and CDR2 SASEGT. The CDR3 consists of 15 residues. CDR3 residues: CASSDLRVPNSPLHF. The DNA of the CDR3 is TGTGCCAGCAGTGATCTCCGGGTGCCCAATTCACCCCTCCACTTT.

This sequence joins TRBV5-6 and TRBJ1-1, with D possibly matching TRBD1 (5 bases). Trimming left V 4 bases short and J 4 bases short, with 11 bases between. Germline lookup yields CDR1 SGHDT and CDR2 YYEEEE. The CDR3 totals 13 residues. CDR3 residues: CASSPRGGTEAFF. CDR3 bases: TGTGCCAGCAGCCCCCGGGGGGGCACTGAAGCTTTCTTT.

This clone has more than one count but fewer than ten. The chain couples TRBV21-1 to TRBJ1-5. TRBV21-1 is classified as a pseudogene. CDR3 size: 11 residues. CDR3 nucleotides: TGTGCCAGCACCCTGCGACTGCCCCAGCATTTT. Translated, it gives CASTLRLPQHF.

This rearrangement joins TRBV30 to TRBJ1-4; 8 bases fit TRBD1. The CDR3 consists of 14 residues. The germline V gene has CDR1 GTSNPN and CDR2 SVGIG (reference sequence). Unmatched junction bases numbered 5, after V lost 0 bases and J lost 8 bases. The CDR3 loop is CAWSVRTGREKLFF. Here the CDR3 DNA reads TGTGCCTGGAGTGTTCGGACAGGGCGGGAAAAACTGTTTTTT.

The CDR3 DNA reads TGTGCCAGCAGCTTAAATAGCGGGGGGGTAGATACGCAGTATTTT. Translating it yields CASSLNSGGVDTQYF. The chain employs TRBV7-3 and TRBJ2-3, with 11 bases identical to TRBD2. Germline V gene lookup returns CDR1 SGHTA and CDR2 FQGTGA. Trimming removed 1 base from V and 5 bases from J; junction bases left unmatched: 2. CDR3 length: 15 residues.

CDR3 region: CASSLTGTPPYEQYF. The CDR3 region has the DNA TGCGCCAGCAGCCTTACCGGGACACCGCCCTACGAGCAGTACTTC. The V call is TRBV5-1, the J call TRBJ2-7, with D tentatively TRBD1 (6 bases). Germline V gene data show CDR1 as SGHRS and CDR2 as YFSETQ. Trimming removed 4 bases from V and 2 bases from J, with 16 bases in between. The CDR3 consists of 15 residues.

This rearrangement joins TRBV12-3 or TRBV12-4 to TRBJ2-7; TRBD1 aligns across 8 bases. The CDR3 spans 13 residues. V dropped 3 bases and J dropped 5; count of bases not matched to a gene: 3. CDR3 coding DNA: TGTGCCAGCAGTTTTGGACAGGGAGACGAGCAGTACTTC. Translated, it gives CASSFGQGDEQYF.

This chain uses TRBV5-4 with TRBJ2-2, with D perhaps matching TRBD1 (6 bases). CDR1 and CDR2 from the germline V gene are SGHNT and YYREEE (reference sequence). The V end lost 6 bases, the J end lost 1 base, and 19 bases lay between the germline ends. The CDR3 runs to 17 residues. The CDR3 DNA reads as TGTGCCAGCACCAAAAATAAAGGGGGTATGAACACCGGGGAGCTGTTTTTT. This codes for CASTKNKGGMNTGELFF.

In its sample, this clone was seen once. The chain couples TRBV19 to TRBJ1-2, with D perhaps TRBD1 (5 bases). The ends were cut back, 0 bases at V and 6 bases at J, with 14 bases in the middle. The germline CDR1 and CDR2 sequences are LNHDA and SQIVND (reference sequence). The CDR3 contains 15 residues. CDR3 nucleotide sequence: TGTGCCAGTAGTATAGACCACAGGTGGTCTGATGGCTACACCTTC. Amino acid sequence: CASSIDHRWSDGYTF.

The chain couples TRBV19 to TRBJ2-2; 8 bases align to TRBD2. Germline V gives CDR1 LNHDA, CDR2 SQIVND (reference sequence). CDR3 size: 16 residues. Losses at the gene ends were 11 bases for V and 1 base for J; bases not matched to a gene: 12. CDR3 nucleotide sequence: TGTGCCTCAAGCCGTCGGCTAGCGGGGAACACCGGGGAGCTGTTTTTT. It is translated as CASSRRLAGNTGELFF.

CDR3 protein: CASLQPGGAAFF. CDR3 sequence (DNA): TGTGCCAGCCTGCAGCCAGGGGGAGCCGCTTTCTTT. The rearrangement uses TRBV28 and TRBJ1-1; 7 nucleotides line up with TRBD1. Trimming removed 8 bases from V and 11 bases from J; junction bases left unmatched: 11. Germline lookup yields CDR1 MDHEN and CDR2 SYDVKM. The CDR3 consists of 12 residues.

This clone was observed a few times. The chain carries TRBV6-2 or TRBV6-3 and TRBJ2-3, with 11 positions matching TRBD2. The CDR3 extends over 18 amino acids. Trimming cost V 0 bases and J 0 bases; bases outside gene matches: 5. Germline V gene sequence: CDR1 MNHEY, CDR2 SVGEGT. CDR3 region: CASSYSASGGPSTDTQYF. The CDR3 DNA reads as TGTGCCAGCAGTTACTCGGCTAGCGGGGGGCCAAGCACAGATACGCAGTATTTT.

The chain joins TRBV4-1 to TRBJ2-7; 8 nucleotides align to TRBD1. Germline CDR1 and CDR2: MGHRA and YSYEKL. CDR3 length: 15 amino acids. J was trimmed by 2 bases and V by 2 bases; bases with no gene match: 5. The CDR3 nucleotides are TGCGCCAGCAGCCAAAGGCAGGGGGCGCCCTACGAGCAGTACTTC. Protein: CASSQRQGAPYEQYF.

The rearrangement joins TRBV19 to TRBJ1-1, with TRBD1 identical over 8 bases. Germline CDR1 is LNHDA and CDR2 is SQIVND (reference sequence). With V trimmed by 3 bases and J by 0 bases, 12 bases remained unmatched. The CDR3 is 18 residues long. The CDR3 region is CASSIRGRVEWVNTEAFF. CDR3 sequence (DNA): TGTGCCAGTAGTATCAGGGGGCGCGTGGAATGGGTGAACACTGAAGCTTTCTTT.

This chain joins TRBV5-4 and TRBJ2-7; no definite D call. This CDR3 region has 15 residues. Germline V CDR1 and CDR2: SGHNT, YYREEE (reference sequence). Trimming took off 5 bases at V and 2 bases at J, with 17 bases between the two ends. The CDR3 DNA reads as TGTGCCAGCAGGGTCAACACGGGTGGTACCTACGAGCAGTACTTC. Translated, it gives CASRVNTGGTYEQYF.

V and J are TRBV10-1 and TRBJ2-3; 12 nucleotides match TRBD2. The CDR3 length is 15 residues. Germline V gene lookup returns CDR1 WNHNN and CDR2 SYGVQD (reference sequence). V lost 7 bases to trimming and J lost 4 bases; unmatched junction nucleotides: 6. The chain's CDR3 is CASKPASGGADTQYF. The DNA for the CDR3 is TGCGCCAGCAAGCCAGCTAGCGGGGGGGCAGATACGCAGTATTTT.